Below are 32 T cell receptor beta chains sequenced from a single sample in a study of metastatic and nonmetastatic thyroid tumors. TCRdb reanalyzed the PCR reads with MiXCR. Among about 25,000 clones listed, roughly 21% were seen once. None of the patients had undergone any treatment ahead of thyroid surgery. Sequencing was done on a sample of blood. The receptor set was obtained from a male donor with papillary thyroid cancer or a benign thyroid nodule (not recorded which). Some clones in this sample may be carry-over from other donors' samples.

This clone is termed medium-sized. This chain joins TRBV6-1 and TRBJ2-1; 8 bases are a match to TRBD2. The CDR3 is 14 amino acids. CDR1 is MNHNS, CDR2 SASEGT, per germline. The ends lost 4 bases at V and 8 bases at J; junction bases unmatched: 7. The CDR3 is CASSGQRESDEQFF. CDR3 nucleotides: TGTGCCAGCAGTGGCCAGCGGGAGTCAGATGAGCAGTTCTTC.

This clone has only a few counts. The chain links TRBV19 to TRBJ1-5; D unresolved. Germline CDR1 is LNHDA and CDR2 is SQIVND (reference sequence). Trimming shortened V by 3 bases and J by 6 bases, and 15 bases separated the two germline ends. The CDR3 consists of 15 residues. As DNA, the CDR3 is TGTGCCAGTAGTATTACTTGTGGCTGGGGTCAGCCCCAGCATTTT. Translating gives CASSITCGWGQPQHF.

This clone was picked up many times. The rearrangement joins TRBV20-1 to TRBJ1-6; maybe TRBD1 (6 bases). V was pared by 4 bases and J by 6 bases, with 10 bases between. Per the germline V gene, CDR1 is DFQATT and CDR2 is SNEGSKA (reference sequence). This CDR3 has 13 amino acids. For the CDR3, the DNA is TGCAGTGCTACGACAGGCGTTAATTCACCCCTCCACTTT. As protein: CSATTGVNSPLHF.

This clone is labeled as medium-sized (0.01 to 0.1%). The genes are TRBV6-1 and TRBJ2-7, with D maybe TRBD1 (5 bases). The CDR3 sequence is 12 residues long. CDR1 is MNHNS and CDR2 is SASEGT in the germline V gene. Trimming left V 3 bases short and J 3 bases short, with 6 bases between. The CDR3 coding sequence is TGTGCCAGCAGTGACAGGGTCTACGAGCAGTACTTC. The encoded protein is CASSDRVYEQYF.

The V gene is TRBV20-1, the J gene TRBJ2-1; 9 bases align to TRBD1. Germline V CDR1 and CDR2: DFQATT, SNEGSKA (reference sequence). The ends lost 0 bases at V and 7 bases at J; junction bases unmatched: 10. The CDR3 is made up of 16 amino acids. For the CDR3, the DNA is TGCAGTGCTAGAGATTGGACCGGGACAGGGTCGAATGAGCAGTTCTTC. Encoded protein: CSARDWTGTGSNEQFF.

In this sample, this clone turned up many times. V gene TRBV10-1 combines with J gene TRBJ2-7, with 16 bases aligning to TRBD2. This CDR3 is 18 amino acids long. Trimming removed 6 bases from V and 2 bases from J; junction bases left unmatched: 10. The germline CDR1 and CDR2 sequences are WNHNN and SYGVQD (reference sequence). Written as DNA, the CDR3 is TGCGCCAGCAGCCCGGGACTAGCGGGAGGGCCCGGTACCTACGAGCAGTACTTC. Translated, it gives CASSPGLAGGPGTYEQYF.

This clone has a count of ten or more. The V and J genes are TRBV10-3 and TRBJ2-2, with TRBD2 identical over 12 bases. The CDR3 runs 17 residues. CDR1 is ENHRY, CDR2 SYGVKD, per germline. Trimming cost V 4 bases and J 0 bases; bases outside gene matches: 3. CDR3 in DNA: TGTGCCATCAGTGGGACTAGCGGGAACGCGAACACCGGGGAGCTGTTTTTT. Protein: CAISGTSGNANTGELFF.

Comments on this clone: An end of the junction does not agree with germline; a read error may underlie this. The chain has TRBV30 and TRBJ2-5; D ambiguous. CDR1 is GTSNPN and CDR2 is SVGIG in the germline V gene (reference sequence). This CDR3 contains 13 residues. CDR3 residues: CACSKGSDETQYF. CDR3 sequence (DNA): TGTGCCTGTAGTAAAGGTTCTGATGAGACCCAGTATTTC.

This clone ranks as medium-sized. This rearrangement joins TRBV19 to TRBJ1-2; D ambiguous. The germline CDR1 and CDR2 sequences are LNHDA and SQIVND (reference sequence). The CDR3 contains 13 residues. V was clipped by 2 bases and J by 7 bases, with 11 bases between them. The CDR3 protein is CASSITGGGGYTF. DNA of the CDR3: TGTGCCAGTAGTATAACCGGAGGCGGTGGCTACACCTTC.

In its sample, this clone is medium-sized. The J gene is TRBJ2-7, the V gene TRBV6-1; 7 nucleotides agree with TRBD1. CDR1 and CDR2 (germline): MNHNS, SASEGT. With V trimmed by 6 bases and J by 4 bases, 9 bases remained unmatched. This CDR3 is built from 14 residues. The CDR3, as DNA: TGTGCCAGCAGACTACTCCGGGACAGTTACGAGCAGTACTTC. This codes for CASRLLRDSYEQYF.

The V and J genes are TRBV6-1 and TRBJ1-5, with D perhaps matching TRBD1 (5 bases). The CDR3 extends over 16 amino acids. From germline, CDR1 is MNHNS and CDR2 SASEGT. The ends were cut back, 2 bases at V and 2 bases at J, with 13 bases in the middle. The DNA for the CDR3 is TGTGCCAGCAGTGAAAGTATCGCGGGGGGCAATCAGCCCCAGCATTTT. As protein: CASSESIAGGNQPQHF.

The gene calls are TRBV6-2 or TRBV6-3 and TRBJ2-5; D gene unclear. Germline V gene lookup returns CDR1 MNHEY and CDR2 SVGEGT. Trimming removed 2 bases from V and 7 bases from J, with 11 bases in between. The CDR3 runs 13 residues. CDR3 DNA: TGTGCCAGCAGTTACGGGTTGCCGGGGACCCAGTACTTC. This gives the protein CASSYGLPGTQYF.

This clone occurred a few times. Other nucleotide sequences in the sample specify the same CDR3. The rearrangement joins TRBV28 to TRBJ2-3; D possibly corresponds to TRBD2 (5 bases). This CDR3 region has 17 residues. V was pared by 10 bases and J by 1 base, with 24 bases between. In germline, CDR1 is MDHEN, CDR2 SYDVKM. The CDR3 protein is CATGEGGPESGTDTQYF. The CDR3 DNA follows: TGTGCCACTGGGGAAGGAGGTCCGGAGTCGGGCACAGATACGCAGTATTTT.

In this sample, this clone turned up many times. V usage is TRBV6-1 and J usage is TRBJ2-3; TRBD1 might be the D (6 bases). CDR1 is MNHNS and CDR2 is SASEGT in the germline V gene. The CDR3 covers 16 residues. The V end lost 5 bases, the J end lost 5 bases, and 20 bases lay between the germline ends. CDR3 amino acids: CASSLPWTARVDTQYF. The CDR3 bases are TGTGCCAGCAGTCTACCCTGGACAGCGAGGGTAGATACGCAGTATTTT.

A word on this clone: Just one base apart from a much larger clone, this may be a read error. The rearrangement joins TRBV5-1 to TRBJ2-3; possible D gene TRBD1, 6 bases. CDR3 length equals 14 residues. The germline gives CDR1 SGHRS, CDR2 YFSETQ. The V end was cut by 3 bases, the J end by 0 bases, with 8 bases between. CDR3 bases: TGCGCCAGCAGCTGGGACACTAGCACAGATACGCAGTATTTT. Amino acids: CASSWDTSTDTQYF.

This clone has a count of ten or more. This chain links TRBV19 with TRBJ2-2; no reliable D call. The ends were cut back, 6 bases at V and 5 bases at J, with 10 bases in the middle. CDR1 is LNHDA, CDR2 SQIVND, per germline (reference sequence). This CDR3 region has 13 residues. The CDR3 is CASRRDRTGELFF. The CDR3, as DNA: TGTGCCAGTAGAAGAGACCGGACCGGGGAGCTGTTTTTT. Together with reference TRBV19 and TRBJ2-2, the CDR3 gives the full variable domain: DGGITQSPKYLFRKEGQNVTLSCEQNLNHDAMYWYRQDPGQGLRLIYYSQIVNDFQKGDIAEGYSVSREKKESFPLTVTSAQKNPTAFYLCASRRDRTGELFFGEGSRLTVL.

This clone was observed many times. The chain employs TRBV20-1 and TRBJ1-2; TRBD1 might be the D (6 bases). V lost 1 base and J lost 7, with 16 bases in between. The CDR3 is made up of 14 amino acids. Germline CDR1 and CDR2: DFQATT and SNEGSKA (reference sequence). CDR3 bases: TGCAGTGCTAGAGTAACCCTAGGGGGGGTTGGCTACACCTTC. The encoded protein is CSARVTLGGVGYTF.

This clone occurred a few times. V usage is TRBV6-5 and J usage is TRBJ1-2; TRBD1 aligns across 7 bases. The CDR3 sequence is 14 residues long. CDR1 and CDR2 (germline): MNHEY, SVGAGI. Losses at the gene ends were 5 bases for V and 4 bases for J; bases not matched to a gene: 7. The CDR3 spells CASSNTRTGYGYTF. In DNA form, the CDR3 reads TGTGCCAGCAGTAACACAAGGACAGGCTATGGCTACACCTTC.

This CDR3 is CASTSQGGYYGYTF. CDR3 in DNA: TGTGCCAGCACCTCACAGGGGGGTTACTATGGCTACACCTTC. This chain uses TRBV2 with TRBJ1-2; TRBD1 matches 8 bases. Germline values: CDR1 SNHLY, CDR2 FYNNEI. CDR3 size: 14 residues. V lost 7 bases and J lost 3; bases outside the gene matches: 7.

There are many counts of this clone. This chain connects TRBV28 to TRBJ1-4; no definite D call. Germline CDR1 MDHEN, CDR2 SYDVKM. V was clipped by 2 bases and J by 7 bases, with 2 bases between them. This CDR3 is built from 11 residues. The CDR3 nucleotides are TGTGCCAGCAGTTTAGGTGAAAAACTGTTTTTT. Translating gives CASSLGEKLFF.

This clone was seen more than once but under ten times. This rearrangement joins TRBV12-3 or TRBV12-4 to TRBJ1-2; TRBD1 is a possible D gene (5 bases). Trimming pared 5 bases from V and 6 bases from J, leaving 10 bases between. The CDR3 consists of 12 residues. The chain's CDR3 is CASSRGPDGYTF. In DNA, the CDR3 is TGTGCCAGCAGTCGGGGCCCCGATGGCTACACCTTC.

This clone counts as medium-sized (0.01 to 0.1%). At the DNA level, this CDR3 is encoded by other sequences in the same sample as well. The genes are TRBV20-1 and TRBJ2-7; D is possibly TRBD1 or TRBD2 (5 bases each). There are 16 residues in the CDR3. Germline CDR1 and CDR2: DFQATT and SNEGSKA (reference sequence). Trimming took 3 bases from V and 5 from J, leaving 23 bases between them. The CDR3 protein is CSASGPGRSSNDEQYF. The CDR3 DNA reads as TGCAGTGCTAGCGGTCCGGGACGGTCCTCAAATGACGAGCAGTACTTC.

This clone was picked up many times. The same CDR3 is also encoded by other DNA sequences in this sample. The V call is TRBV5-4, the J call TRBJ1-1; perhaps TRBD1 as D (5 bases). Germline loops: CDR1 SGHNT, CDR2 YYREEE (reference sequence). This CDR3 is built from 14 residues. V shed 2 bases and J shed 7 bases, with 15 bases lying between them. CDR3 bases: TGTGCCAGCAGCTTCCCGGTTTCAACAGGTGAAGCTTTCTTT. Translation gives CASSFPVSTGEAFF.

Ten or more counts support this clone. The chain is built from TRBV20-1 and TRBJ2-1, with D unclear. Germline CDR1 reads DFQATT; CDR2 reads SNEGSKA (reference sequence). The CDR3 loop spans 14 amino acids. The germline V and J ends were trimmed by 6 bases and 6 bases, with 18 bases remaining between them. The CDR3 here is CSAIGSSDLNEQFF. The CDR3 nucleotides read TGCAGTGCCATAGGTTCCTCGGACCTCAATGAGCAGTTCTTC.

This clone was counted at least ten times. The V gene is TRBV5-6, the J gene TRBJ2-3; D not resolved. The V and J ends lost 0 bases and 5 bases respectively, with 13 bases between them. The CDR3 has 15 residues. Germline values: CDR1 SGHDT, CDR2 YYEEEE. The CDR3 DNA reads TGTGCCAGCAGCTTGGTTGCAGTTCGTGGAGATACGCAGTATTTT. Translation: CASSLVAVRGDTQYF.

This clone has a count of ten or more. The gene calls are TRBV4-1 and TRBJ2-5; 8 positions match TRBD2. This CDR3 is built from 19 residues. Germline CDR1 reads MGHRA; CDR2 reads YSYEKL. The junction had 21 bases not matched to a gene; V was cut back by 4 bases and J by 5 bases. CDR3 loop: CASSPQVTFRSGSWETQYF. CDR3 DNA sequence: TGCGCCAGCAGCCCTCAAGTAACGTTTAGGAGCGGGAGCTGGGAGACCCAGTACTTC.

This clone showed up many times. V and J are TRBV2 and TRBJ2-2; 9 bases map to TRBD1. This CDR3 comprises 15 residues. The germline CDR1 and CDR2 sequences are SNHLY and FYNNEI. Unmatched junction bases numbered 11, after V lost 6 bases and J lost 9 bases. The chain's CDR3 is CASRGGDRANRELFF. CDR3 bases: TGTGCCAGCAGGGGGGGGGACAGGGCTAACAGGGAGCTGTTTTTT. The full variable domain, completed using reference TRBV2 and TRBJ2-2, is EPEVTQTPSHQVTQMGQEVILRCVPISNHLYFYWYRQILGQKVEFLVSFYNNEISEKSEIFDDQFSVERPDGSNFTLKIRSTKLEDSAMYFCASRGGDRANRELFFGEGSRLTVL.

This clone was counted many times. V gene TRBV20-1 combines with J gene TRBJ2-2; TRBD2 matches 10 bases. CDR1 and CDR2 from the germline V gene are DFQATT and SNEGSKA (reference sequence). The CDR3 runs to 13 residues. V dropped 2 bases and J dropped 6; count of bases not matched to a gene: 0. The CDR3 DNA is TGCAGTGCTAGACTAGCGGGAGCCGGGGAGCTGTTTTTT. It encodes CSARLAGAGELFF.

The table lists this clone with a count of one. The V and J genes are TRBV20-1 and TRBJ1-1; 9 bases are shared with TRBD1. V lost 3 bases and J lost 7; bases outside the gene matches: 9. The germline CDR1 and CDR2 sequences are DFQATT and SNEGSKA (reference sequence). The CDR3 covers 14 residues. The CDR3 coding sequence is TGCAGTGCTAGGACCGTGGACAGGGGCGGTGAAGCTTTCTTT. Translating gives CSARTVDRGGEAFF.

The table lists this clone with many counts. An end of the junction differs from the germline gene, which may be a read error. J is TRBJ1-6 and V is TRBV18, with a weak D call TRBD1 (5 bases). Germline lookup yields CDR1 KGHSH and CDR2 LQKENI. The CDR3 covers 15 residues. CDR3 region: CAGSPLSGLNSPLHF. CDR3 coding DNA: TGTGCCGGCTCACCACTCTCGGGGCTGAATTCACCCCTCCACTTT.

Judged by abundance, this clone is medium-sized. Other DNA sequences from this sample encode an identical CDR3 as well. This chain uses TRBV11-3 with TRBJ2-7; 7 bases map to TRBD1. V gave up 5 bases and J gave up 0 bases; unmatched junction bases: 4. The CDR3 has 14 residues. Germline values: CDR1 SGHNT, CDR2 YENEEA. The CDR3 coding sequence is TGTGCCAGCAGCCCCGGGGACAGCTCCTACGAGCAGTACTTC. The encoded protein is CASSPGDSSYEQYF.

The V gene is TRBV20-1, the J gene TRBJ2-1, with TRBD2 matching 12 bases. V lost 8 bases, J lost 5 bases, and 7 bases stayed unmatched. CDR1 and CDR2 from the germline V gene are DFQATT and SNEGSKA (reference sequence). The CDR3 length is 14 residues. CDR3 residues: CSSFLAGGNNEQFF. The CDR3 DNA follows: TGCAGTTCGTTTCTAGCGGGAGGGAACAATGAGCAGTTCTTC.